Here is one T cell receptor beta chain with its context. Its target antigen remains unknown. Base qualities are missing; no much larger clone stands one base away. The source of the sample is a study of blood T cell repertoires in COVID-19 (dated by TCRdb to the early 2020s). As for the study more broadly: Samples covering the acute and convalescent phases of COVID-19 were provided by collaborators in the United States, Italy and Spain. A freely available public database, intended as a resource for researchers studying the immune response to SARS-CoV-2, is where the repertoires were released. Sample metadata almost always included a de-identified subject ID, COVID-19 status, age in years and sex. Samples came from the ongoing ImmuneRACE study (first 160 participants) plus 1,254 subjects from 6 global collaborators. Where HLA class I and class II types were available, the types were taken from metadata supplied by the sample provider, not from assay-based typing. The material from the prospective study consisted of cDNA or gDNA derived from T cells, B-cell-depleted T cells, or PBMCs. Subjects who had been exposed to COVID-19, were actively infected with it, or had recovered from it provided the deeply sampled blood TCRbeta repertoires that made up the dataset.

TCRbeta CDR3 regions were amplified from genomic DNA using the immunoSEQ Assay, a bias-controlled multiplex PCR. For the original study's pipeline: The number of nucleated cells in each sample was estimated from the amplification of reference gene primers within the assay. Sequence reads were collapsed and filtered to measure the absolute abundance of every unique TCRbeta CDR3 rearrangement. Productive Simpson clonality was computed per sample as the square root of Simpson's diversity index over productive rearrangements. TCRdb limited this immuneACCESS table to in-frame rearrangements with V and J called. A share of clones is missing; checked studies link under half to unresolved V genes, and the rest is unexplained. The V and J calls and clone size come from that table; D and trimming were worked out from the DNA. Across this sample there are about 140,000 clones, with roughly 85% seen only once. 2.5% to 3% of the sample goes to the ten largest clones.

Here is what the overall study found, with its caveats: How much clinical and demographic metadata was included differed by source and by participant, and the metadata was provided uncurated.

The collaborating institutions used their own protocols to collect whole blood in K2EDTA tubes. For TCRbeta analysis, collaborators shipped samples as frozen whole blood, isolated PBMCs, or DNA extracted from either of those sample types. Specimen: peripheral blood. The clonotype was recovered from a man aged 45-65 years with acute or convalescent COVID-19.

The CDR3 has the sequence CASSSPVATAQETQYF. The nucleotides are TGTGCCAGCAGTTCCCCAGTGGCGACAGCCCAAGAGACCCAGTACTTC. This chain is built from TRBV28 and TRBJ2-5; TRBD1 could be the D gene, as 5 bases match. CDR1 and CDR2 are read off the germline V gene as MDHEN and SYDVKM. The CDR3 sequence holds 16 residues, the cysteine and phenylalanine included. The kept DNA is CDR3 alone, 48 bases in frame from the first base. The germline ends are 16 bases apart after V is trimmed by 4 bases and J by 1 base.